The clone carrying this T cell receptor beta chain was counted only a few times. TCRdb re-called the RT-PCR reads through MiXCR, storing one row per CDR3 protein. The data hold about 700,000 distinct CDR3 sequences, with 13% to 15% observed a single time. Germline assignment: CDR1 MDHEN and CDR2 SYDVKM. J lost 4 bases, V lost 10 bases, and 9 bases had no gene match. The CDR3 extends over 14 amino acids. The receptor was isolated from a female donor in good health, serving as a healthy control. The chain combines TRBV28 with TRBJ2-7; 11 bases match TRBD1. The specimen sequenced was memory CD4+ T cells from blood. This chain's CDR3 is CATQPGTGGYEQYF. DNA for the CDR3: TGTGCCACCCAGCCCGGGACAGGGGGTTACGAGCAGTACTTC.